The sequence of this T cell receptor beta chain was determined in a study of T cell repertoires in cytomegalovirus infection. The study's findings and limits: Totalled public TCR beta family frequency picked out people who carried CMV plus the relevant HLA.

V lost 5 bases, J lost 1 base, and 18 bases lay in between. Per the germline V gene, CDR1 is SGHTA and CDR2 is FQGNSA. The CDR3 runs to 16 residues. TCRdb re-analysed the reads in MiXCR, keeping a single row per CDR3 protein. The top ten hold about 53% of the sample, which has approximately 110,000 distinct CDR3 sequences, over 30% seen once. A remark on this clonotype: Its antigen is not known.

This specimen consisted of CD8+ T cells from cultured PBMCs, obtained from culture after CMV antigen stimulation. The chain couples TRBV7-2 to TRBJ2-7; either TRBD1 or TRBD2 may fit D (5 bases each). The receptor comes from a human donor in good health (CMV status not recorded). Some clones in this sample may be carry-over from other donors' samples. In DNA, the CDR3 is TGTGCCAGCAGCCTCGGGGTCAGGGTGCCTTCCTACGAGCAGTACTTC. Amino acids: CASSLGVRVPSYEQYF.